This T cell receptor (beta chain) was recovered during a study of T cells in Graves' hyperthyroidism and ophthalmopathy. Regarding the study as a whole: From stable hyperthyroidism, ophthalmopathy was separated by a 13 V-J model. The blood repertoire included most of the expanded thyroid clonotypes above 0.001.

The authors deemed Graves' hyperthyroidism stable absent ophthalmopathy progression within 18 months. A few counts support this clonotype. Its antigen is unidentified. RNA transcripts served as the template for amplifying TCR beta CDR3 regions. Carried out on the TCR CDR3, a first-round RT-PCR used the HTBI primer set. TCRdb re-called the multiplex PCR reads with MiXCR, one entry per CDR3 protein. The sample has 600,000 or so distinct CDR3 sequences; roughly 50% are singletons. Germline CDR1 DFQATT, CDR2 SNEGSKA (reference sequence). There are 12 residues in the CDR3. Trimming cost V 2 bases and J 7 bases, with 12 bases left between them.

The clonotype comes from a woman aged 18 to 35 with Graves' hyperthyroidism. Sequenced input: peripheral blood or thyroid tissue (not recorded which). The V gene is TRBV20-1, the J gene TRBJ2-7; D might be TRBD1 (6 bases). For the CDR3, the DNA is TGCAGTGCTAGAACAGGGATGGAGGAGCAGTACTTC. Its protein is CSARTGMEEQYF.